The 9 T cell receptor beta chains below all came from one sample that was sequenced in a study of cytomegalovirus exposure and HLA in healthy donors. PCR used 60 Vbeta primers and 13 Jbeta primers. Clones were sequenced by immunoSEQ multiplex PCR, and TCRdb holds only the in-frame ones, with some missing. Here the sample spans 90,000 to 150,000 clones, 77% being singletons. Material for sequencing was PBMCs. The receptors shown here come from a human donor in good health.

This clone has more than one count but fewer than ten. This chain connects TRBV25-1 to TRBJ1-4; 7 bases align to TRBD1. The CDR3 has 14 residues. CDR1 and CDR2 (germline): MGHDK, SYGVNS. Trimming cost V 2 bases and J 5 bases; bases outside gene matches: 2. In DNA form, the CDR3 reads TGTGCCAGCAGTGAAATACAGGGGAATGAAAAACTGTTTTTT. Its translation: CASSEIQGNEKLFF.

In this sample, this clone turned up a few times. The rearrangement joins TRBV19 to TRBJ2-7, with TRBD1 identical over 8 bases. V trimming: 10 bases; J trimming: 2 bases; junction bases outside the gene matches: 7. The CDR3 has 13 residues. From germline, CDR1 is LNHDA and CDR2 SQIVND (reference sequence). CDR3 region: CATQGRGPYEQYF. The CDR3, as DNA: TGTGCCACCCAGGGCAGGGGGCCCTACGAGCAGTACTTC.

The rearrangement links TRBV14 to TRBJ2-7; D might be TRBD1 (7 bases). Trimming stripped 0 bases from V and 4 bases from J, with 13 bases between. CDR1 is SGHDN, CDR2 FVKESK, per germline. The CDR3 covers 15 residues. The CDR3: CASSQDGGTAYEQYF. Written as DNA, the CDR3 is TGTGCCAGCAGCCAAGATGGGGGGACAGCTTACGAGCAGTACTTC.

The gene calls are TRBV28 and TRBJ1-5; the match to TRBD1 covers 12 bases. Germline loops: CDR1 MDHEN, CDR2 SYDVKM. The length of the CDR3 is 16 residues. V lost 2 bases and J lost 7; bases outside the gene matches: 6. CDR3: CASSLRDRGPWQPQHF. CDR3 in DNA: TGTGCCAGCAGTTTAAGGGACAGGGGGCCCTGGCAGCCCCAGCATTTT.

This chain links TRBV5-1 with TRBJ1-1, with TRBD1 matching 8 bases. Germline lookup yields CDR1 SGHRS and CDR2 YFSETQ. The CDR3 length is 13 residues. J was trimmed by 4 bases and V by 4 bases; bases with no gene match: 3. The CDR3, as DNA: TGCGCCAGCAGCACCGGACAGGGCACTGAAGCTTTCTTT. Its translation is CASSTGQGTEAFF.

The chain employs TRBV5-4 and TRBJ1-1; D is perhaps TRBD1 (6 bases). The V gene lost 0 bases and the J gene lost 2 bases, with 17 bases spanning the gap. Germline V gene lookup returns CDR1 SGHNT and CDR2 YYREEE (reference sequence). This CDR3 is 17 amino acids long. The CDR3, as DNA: TGTGCCAGCAGCTTGGGGATACGGGGGGCTAAAAACACTGAAGCTTTCTTT. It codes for CASSLGIRGAKNTEAFF. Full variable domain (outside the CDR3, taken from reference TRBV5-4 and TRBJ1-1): ETGVTQSPTHLIKTRGQQVTLRCSSQSGHNTVSWYQQALGQGPQFIFQYYREEENGRGNFPPRFSGLQFPNYSSELNVNALELDDSALYLCASSLGIRGAKNTEAFFGQGTRLTVV.

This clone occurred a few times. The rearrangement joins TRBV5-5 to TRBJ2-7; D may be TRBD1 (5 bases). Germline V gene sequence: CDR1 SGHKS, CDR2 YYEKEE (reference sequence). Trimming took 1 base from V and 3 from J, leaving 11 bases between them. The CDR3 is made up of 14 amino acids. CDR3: CASSLFQGVYEQYF. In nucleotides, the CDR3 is TGTGCCAGCAGCTTGTTCCAGGGTGTCTACGAGCAGTACTTC.

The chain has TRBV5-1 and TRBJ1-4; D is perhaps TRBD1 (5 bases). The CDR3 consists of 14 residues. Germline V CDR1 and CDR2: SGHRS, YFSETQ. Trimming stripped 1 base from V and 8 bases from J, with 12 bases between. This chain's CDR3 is CASSLLGVGEKLFF. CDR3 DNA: TGCGCCAGCAGCTTGTTAGGGGTTGGAGAAAAACTGTTTTTT.

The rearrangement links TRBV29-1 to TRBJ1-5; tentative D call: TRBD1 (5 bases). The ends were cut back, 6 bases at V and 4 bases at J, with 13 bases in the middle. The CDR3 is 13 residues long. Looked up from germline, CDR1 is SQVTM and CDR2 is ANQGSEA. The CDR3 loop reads CSVTTGWNQPQHF. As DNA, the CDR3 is TGCAGCGTCACTACAGGTTGGAATCAGCCCCAGCATTTT.